These 17 T cell receptor beta chains came from one sample sequenced in a study of T-cell memory formation after mild COVID-19 (dated by TCRdb to the early 2020s). Libraries were made using 5' RACE. The instrument was an Illumina NovaSeq 6000. Using fastp at Q25 and MiXCR, TCRdb reprocessed the public reads and kept productive beta chains. Every distinct CDR3 protein forms one entry, paired with its most common genes and DNA. Recorded for this sample are around 340,000 distinct CDR3 sequences; roughly 21% of them occurred a single time. Jointly, the top ten make up 9.5% to 15% of the sample. The sample comprised PBMCs or a T cell subset sorted from them (not recorded which). These receptors were taken from an adult woman who had mild COVID-19 (a few samples of this study predate the infection). The sample titles of this study are shuffled in the database, so cell type and time point are left out; the donor was told from shared clones.

The CDR3 coding sequence is TGTGCCAGCAGCCCAGGGAGCATGAACACTGAAGCTTTCTTT. Its protein product is CASSPGSMNTEAFF. The V call is TRBV25-1, the J call TRBJ1-1, with a possible D match to TRBD1 (5 bases). CDR3 length: 14 residues. Trimming shortened V by 6 bases and J by 0 bases, and 11 bases separated the two germline ends. Germline V gene lookup returns CDR1 MGHDK and CDR2 SYGVNS. Based on the CDR3 plus reference TRBV25-1 and TRBJ1-1, the full variable domain is EADIYQTPRYLVIGTGKKITLECSQTMGHDKMYWYQQDPGMELHLIHYSYGVNSTEKGDLSSESTVSRIRTEHFPLTLESARPSHTSQYLCASSPGSMNTEAFFGQGTRLTVV.

This clonotype was recorded only once. This chain links TRBV11-2 with TRBJ2-1; 8 bases map to TRBD1. Germline CDR1 reads SGHAT; CDR2 reads FQNNGV. The junction had 9 bases not matched to a gene; V was cut back by 5 bases and J by 6 bases. The CDR3 extends over 15 amino acids. CDR3 sequence: CASSHFRGRANEQFF. CDR3 nucleotides: TGTGCCAGCAGCCATTTCAGGGGGCGCGCCAATGAGCAGTTCTTC.

The chain has TRBV14 and TRBJ1-1, with D unresolved. The CDR3 covers 15 residues. V gave up 0 bases and J gave up 11 bases, with 19 bases separating them. Germline-derived CDR1 and CDR2 are SGHDN and FVKESK. The DNA of the CDR3 is TGTGCCAGCAGCCAAGAACGGACCCGCAGGAACCGTGCTTTCTTT. Protein: CASSQERTRRNRAFF.

This chain links TRBV3-1 with TRBJ2-1, with 9 bases identical to TRBD1. The CDR3 is made up of 17 amino acids. Germline values: CDR1 LGHDT, CDR2 YNNKEL (reference sequence). V lost 5 bases, J lost 0 bases, and 8 bases stayed unmatched. The CDR3 DNA is TGTGCCAGCAGCTCTATGGGGACAGGGAGCTCCTACAATGAGCAGTTCTTC. Its protein is CASSSMGTGSSYNEQFF.

CDR3 DNA: TGCGCCAGCAGCCAAGATGAGACAGGGGACTATGGCTACACCTTC. Translating it yields CASSQDETGDYGYTF. This sequence joins TRBV4-3 and TRBJ1-2; 8 bases align to TRBD1. The CDR3 runs to 15 residues. CDR1 and CDR2 from the germline V gene are LGHNA and YSLEER. The trim removed 0 bases at V and 3 bases at J, leaving 3 bases unmatched.

This clonotype was detected only a few times. V usage is TRBV7-9 and J usage is TRBJ2-7; 7 bases are a match to TRBD2. CDR1 and CDR2 from the germline V gene are SEHNR and FQNEAQ (reference sequence). V shed 4 bases, J shed 3 bases, and the junction held 3 bases outside the gene matches. This CDR3 has 13 amino acids. In DNA form, the CDR3 reads TGTGCCAGCAGCTGGGGAGGGGTCTACGAGCAGTACTTC. Its protein product is CASSWGGVYEQYF.

This clonotype was picked up a small number of times. The CDR3 here is CASSLERSGPSGELFF. The CDR3 nucleotides read TGCGCCAGCAGCTTGGAGAGATCAGGGCCCTCCGGGGAGCTGTTTTTT. The chain combines TRBV5-1 with TRBJ2-2; a weak D match, TRBD1 (5 bases). Germline loops: CDR1 SGHRS, CDR2 YFSETQ. The CDR3 runs 16 residues. V lost 0 bases to trimming and J lost 6 bases, with 15 bases between them.

The genes are TRBV9 and TRBJ1-1; 7 bases agree with TRBD1. CDR1 and CDR2 from the germline V gene are SGDLS and YYNGEE. The trim removed 0 bases at V and 3 bases at J, leaving 8 bases unmatched. The CDR3 length is 16 residues. Written as DNA, the CDR3 is TGTGCCAGCAGCGTAGCTCCACAGGGGAAGGACACTGAAGCTTTCTTT. Translated: CASSVAPQGKDTEAFF.

The table lists this clonotype with many counts. V is TRBV7-2 and J is TRBJ1-5; D remains unclear. Trimming took off 1 base at V and 10 bases at J, with 11 bases between the two ends. This CDR3 contains 13 residues. The V gene's germline CDR1 is SGHTA and CDR2 FQGNSA. The CDR3: CASSLGDASPQHF. CDR3 in DNA: TGTGCCAGCAGCTTAGGCGACGCGAGTCCCCAGCATTTT.

This clonotype has at least ten counts. The chain couples TRBV4-1 to TRBJ2-3; D remains ambiguous. CDR3 size: 15 residues. CDR1 is MGHRA and CDR2 is YSYEKL in the germline V gene. V lost 0 bases, J lost 4 bases, and 11 bases lay in between. The CDR3 spells CASSQEGLGADTQYF. In DNA form, the CDR3 reads TGCGCCAGCAGCCAAGAGGGCTTGGGCGCAGATACGCAGTATTTT.

This clonotype was counted between two and nine times. V and J are TRBV5-8 and TRBJ2-5, with 8 nucleotides matching TRBD1. Germline values: CDR1 SGHTS, CDR2 YDEGEE. The CDR3 has 15 residues. V shed 4 bases, J shed 3 bases, and the junction held 8 bases outside the gene matches. CDR3 loop: CASSPGQGREETQYF. The CDR3, as DNA: TGTGCCAGCAGCCCCGGACAGGGAAGGGAAGAGACCCAGTACTTC.

The V call is TRBV12-3 or TRBV12-4, the J call TRBJ2-2; D tentatively reads TRBD1 or TRBD2 (5 bases each). The CDR3 contains 15 residues. The germline V and J ends were trimmed by 8 bases and 5 bases, with 18 bases remaining between them. The CDR3, as DNA: TGTGCCAGCTCGCCGACAGACCGAGGGACCGGGGAGCTGTTTTTT. It is translated as CASSPTDRGTGELFF.

The J gene is TRBJ2-3, the V gene TRBV24-1; D unclear. The V gene lost 4 bases and the J gene lost 7 bases, with 5 bases spanning the gap. CDR3 length: 11 residues. In germline, CDR1 is KGHDR, CDR2 SFDVKD. The CDR3, as DNA: TGTGCCACCAGTGACTCTTATACGCAGTATTTT. Protein product: CATSDSYTQYF.

This chain links TRBV12-3 or TRBV12-4 with TRBJ2-5; perhaps TRBD1 as D (6 bases). V lost 1 base, J lost 3 bases, and 9 bases lay in between. The CDR3 runs 14 residues. The CDR3 sequence is CASSLVPGEETQYF. DNA for the CDR3: TGTGCCAGCAGTTTAGTCCCAGGGGAAGAGACCCAGTACTTC.

This clonotype was seen more than once but under ten times. The chain links TRBV2 to TRBJ1-5; D might be TRBD1 (5 bases). The ends were cut back, 4 bases at V and 2 bases at J, with 9 bases in the middle. Germline CDR1 and CDR2: SNHLY and FYNNEI. The CDR3 sequence is 14 residues long. In nucleotides, the CDR3 is TGTGCCAGCAGTGGGGAACAGGGCAATCAGCCCCAGCATTTT. It translates to CASSGEQGNQPQHF.

The V and J genes are TRBV27 and TRBJ1-2; D perhaps matches TRBD1 (5 bases). The CDR3 covers 12 residues. Trimming removed 6 bases at V and 9 bases at J, with 14 bases between. CDR1 is MNHEY and CDR2 is SMNVEV in the germline V gene (reference sequence). The CDR3 here is CASSLGGASYTF. The CDR3 DNA reads as TGTGCCAGCAGCCTCGGGGGTGCGAGCTACACCTTC.

This clonotype was counted a few times. V is TRBV9 and J is TRBJ2-7; D perhaps matches TRBD1 (5 bases). The V end lost 4 bases, the J end lost 0 bases, and 11 bases lay between the germline ends. The CDR3 consists of 14 residues. CDR1 and CDR2 (germline): SGDLS, YYNGEE. The CDR3 here is CASSTQGFSYEQYF. The CDR3 DNA sequence: TGTGCCAGCAGCACCCAGGGTTTCTCCTACGAGCAGTACTTC.